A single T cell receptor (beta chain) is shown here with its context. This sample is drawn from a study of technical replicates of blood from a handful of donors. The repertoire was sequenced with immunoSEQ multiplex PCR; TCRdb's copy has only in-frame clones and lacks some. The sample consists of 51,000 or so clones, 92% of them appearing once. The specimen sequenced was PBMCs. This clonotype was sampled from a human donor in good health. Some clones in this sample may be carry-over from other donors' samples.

The CDR3 sequence is CRVQGNYGYTF. The DNA for the CDR3 is TGCAGAGTACAGGGGAACTATGGCTACACCTTC. The V gene is TRBV20-1, the J gene TRBJ1-2; 7 bases align to TRBD1. The CDR3 loop spans 11 amino acids. Germline-derived CDR1 and CDR2 are DFQATT and SNEGSKA (reference sequence).